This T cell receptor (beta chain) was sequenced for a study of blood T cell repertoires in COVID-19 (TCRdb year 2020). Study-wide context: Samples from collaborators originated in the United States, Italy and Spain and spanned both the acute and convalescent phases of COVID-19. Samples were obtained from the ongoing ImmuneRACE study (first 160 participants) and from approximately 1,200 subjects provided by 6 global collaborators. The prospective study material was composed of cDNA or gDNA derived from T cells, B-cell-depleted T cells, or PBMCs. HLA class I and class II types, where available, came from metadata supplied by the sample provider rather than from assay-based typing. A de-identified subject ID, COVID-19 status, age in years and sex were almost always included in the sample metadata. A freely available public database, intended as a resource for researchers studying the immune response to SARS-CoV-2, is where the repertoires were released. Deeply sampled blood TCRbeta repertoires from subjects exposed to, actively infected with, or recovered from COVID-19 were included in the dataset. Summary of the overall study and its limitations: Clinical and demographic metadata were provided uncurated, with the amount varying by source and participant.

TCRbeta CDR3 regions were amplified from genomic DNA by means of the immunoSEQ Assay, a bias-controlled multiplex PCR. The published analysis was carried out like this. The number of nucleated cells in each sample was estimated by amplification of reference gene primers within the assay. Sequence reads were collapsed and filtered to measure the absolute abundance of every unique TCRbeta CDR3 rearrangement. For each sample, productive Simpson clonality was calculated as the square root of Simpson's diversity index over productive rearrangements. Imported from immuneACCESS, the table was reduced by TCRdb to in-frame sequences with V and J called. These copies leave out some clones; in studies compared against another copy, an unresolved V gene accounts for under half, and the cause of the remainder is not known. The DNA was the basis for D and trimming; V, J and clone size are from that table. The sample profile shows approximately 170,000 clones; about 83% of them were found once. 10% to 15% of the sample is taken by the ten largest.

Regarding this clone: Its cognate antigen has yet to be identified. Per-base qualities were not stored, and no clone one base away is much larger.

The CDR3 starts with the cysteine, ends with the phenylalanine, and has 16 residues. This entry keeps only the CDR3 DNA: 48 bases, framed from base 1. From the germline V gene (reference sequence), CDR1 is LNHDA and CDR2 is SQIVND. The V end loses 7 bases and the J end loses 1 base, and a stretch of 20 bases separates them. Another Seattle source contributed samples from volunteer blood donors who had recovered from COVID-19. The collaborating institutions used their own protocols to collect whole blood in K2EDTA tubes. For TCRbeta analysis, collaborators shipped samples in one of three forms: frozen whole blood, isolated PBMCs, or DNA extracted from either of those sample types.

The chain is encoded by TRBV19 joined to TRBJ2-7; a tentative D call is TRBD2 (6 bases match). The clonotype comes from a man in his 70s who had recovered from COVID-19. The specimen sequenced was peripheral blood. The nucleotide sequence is TGTGCCAGTACCAGTCCGGGGGACTCGGGGTCCTACGAGCAGTACTTC. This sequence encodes CASTSPGDSGSYEQYF.